This T cell receptor (beta chain) was sequenced during a study of breast tumors, draining lymph nodes, adjacent tissues. Points from the study as a whole: That most tumor T cells come from lymph nodes remained unproven.

This clonotype has a count of ten or more. No antigen is known for it. One entry per CDR3 protein results from TCRdb running MiXCR on the multiplex PCR reads. This table holds some 150,000 distinct CDR3 sequences, about 22% found once. The CDR3 is 13 amino acids. The V end lost 4 bases, the J end lost 7 bases, and 11 bases lay between the germline ends. Germline V gene sequence: CDR1 SGHDT, CDR2 YYEEEE. Samples came from axillary lymph nodes draining the breast cancer. The sequencing sample was made of axillary lymph node tissue. The V call is TRBV5-6, the J call TRBJ1-4; D is perhaps TRBD1 (5 bases). The TCR was taken from a female donor with breast cancer. Some clones in this sample may be carry-over from other donors' samples. The CDR3 loop is CASSLGTTEKLFF. CDR3 nucleotides: TGTGCCAGCAGCCTCGGGACGACTGAAAAACTGTTTTTT.